Each of the 29 T cell receptor beta chains below was sequenced from the same sample in a study of shared clonotypes between healthy human individuals. Measured with immunoSEQ multiplex PCR; TCRdb has only the in-frame clones, and not every one. The profile shows around 530,000 clones, roughly 72% of them singletons. Input material: PBMCs. The receptor set was obtained from a woman in her thirties or forties in good health. Some clones in this sample may be carry-over from other donors' samples.

The chain couples TRBV2 to TRBJ1-3; D gene uncertain. There are 18 residues in the CDR3. CDR1 and CDR2 from the germline V gene are SNHLY and FYNNEI. V was clipped by 4 bases and J by 0 bases, with 19 bases between them. The CDR3 DNA follows: TGTGCCAGCAGTGTGTCGCGACCGATGTCCGACTCTGGAAACACCATATATTTT. Its translation is CASSVSRPMSDSGNTIYF.

The genes are TRBV20-1 and TRBJ2-3; no firm D call. Germline CDR1 DFQATT, CDR2 SNEGSKA (reference sequence). CDR3 size: 11 residues. V lost 5 bases to trimming and J lost 4 bases, with 7 bases between them. The CDR3 nucleotides read TGCAGTGCTGCCCACTCAGATACGCAGTATTTT. It is translated as CSAAHSDTQYF.

V and J are TRBV7-2 and TRBJ1-3, with D possibly being TRBD1 (5 bases). This CDR3 region has 18 residues. Germline assignment: CDR1 SGHTA and CDR2 FQGNSA. With 2 bases removed from V and 0 bases from J, the gap between germline ends came to 17 bases. CDR3 loop: CASSLKRGGPYSGNTIYF. The CDR3 DNA reads as TGTGCCAGCAGCTTAAAAAGGGGAGGGCCTTACTCTGGAAACACCATATATTTT.

This chain links TRBV6-1 with TRBJ1-1; a possible D gene is TRBD1 (5 bases). Germline CDR1 and CDR2: MNHNS and SASEGT. V lost 1 base and J 4 bases, leaving 10 bases between the germline ends. This CDR3 is built from 14 residues. CDR3 amino acids: CASSEVGGGTEAFF. DNA for the CDR3: TGTGCCAGCAGTGAAGTTGGGGGAGGCACTGAAGCTTTCTTT.

This clone was observed once. The rearrangement uses TRBV15 and TRBJ2-7; 8 bases agree with TRBD1. The CDR3 covers 14 residues. With V trimmed by 0 bases and J by 3 bases, 1 base remained unmatched. From germline, CDR1 is LNHNV and CDR2 YYDKDF (reference sequence). CDR3 residues: CATSRDRGRYEQYF. The CDR3 DNA sequence: TGTGCCACCAGCAGAGACAGGGGGCGCTACGAGCAGTACTTC.

The gene calls are TRBV30 and TRBJ2-7, with TRBD2 matching 12 bases. V lost 0 bases, J lost 11 bases, and 8 bases stayed unmatched. The germline V gene has CDR1 GTSNPN and CDR2 SVGIG (reference sequence). CDR3 length equals 14 residues. For the CDR3, the DNA is TGTGCCTGGAGTGTGTTGCTAGCGGGAGGGCGCAAGTACTTC. This encodes CAWSVLLAGGRKYF.

The chain carries TRBV5-1 and TRBJ2-1; 9 positions match TRBD1. The CDR3 extends over 18 amino acids. V gave up 1 base and J gave up 7 bases; unmatched junction bases: 15. Germline loops: CDR1 SGHRS, CDR2 YFSETQ. The CDR3 DNA follows: TGCGCCAGCAGCTTGTGGGCTTTGGGTAGGGACAGGGATAATGAGCAGTTCTTC. It yields the protein CASSLWALGRDRDNEQFF.

CDR3 nucleotide sequence: TGTGCCAGCAGCTTGGGCTCCCCTCTAGCGGGAGCTGGTGAGACCCAGTACTTC. The encoded protein is CASSLGSPLAGAGETQYF. The chain links TRBV7-9 to TRBJ2-5, with 10 bases identical to TRBD2. The CDR3 length is 18 residues. Germline CDR1 and CDR2: SEHNR and FQNEAQ (reference sequence). Germline trimming cut 3 bases from V and 5 bases from J; bases unmatched to any gene: 15.

A remark on this clone: A single base separates this from a much larger clone, so it may be a read error. The identical CDR3 is also encoded by other nucleotide sequences in the sample. The chain recombines TRBV15 with TRBJ2-7; 7 nucleotides agree with TRBD1. Germline V gene lookup returns CDR1 LNHNV and CDR2 YYDKDF (reference sequence). This CDR3 is built from 15 residues. CDR3 coding DNA: TGTGCCACCAGCAGAGATCAAGGGGGCTCCTATGAGCAGTACTTC. This sequence encodes CATSRDQGGSYEQYF.

A note on this clone: This same CDR3 is encoded by further DNA sequences in the sample. The rearrangement uses TRBV28 and TRBJ2-7, with 9 bases matching TRBD1. The CDR3 runs to 14 residues. V lost 6 bases to trimming and J lost 1 base; unmatched junction nucleotides: 4. Per the germline V gene, CDR1 is MDHEN and CDR2 is SYDVKM. The DNA for the CDR3 is TGTGCCAGCAGCTCTGGACAGGGGTCCTACGAGCAGTACTTC. Encoded protein: CASSSGQGSYEQYF.

V is TRBV29-1 and J is TRBJ2-1; 9 bases match TRBD2. This CDR3 spans 18 amino acids. V dropped 4 bases and J dropped 4; count of bases not matched to a gene: 17. The germline V gene encodes CDR1 SQVTM and CDR2 ANQGSEA. The CDR3 DNA sequence: TGCAGCGTTGCCCTGGGGATTAGCGGGAGTCGAGGTTACAATGAGCAGTTCTTC. As protein: CSVALGISGSRGYNEQFF.

As regards this clone: The junction shows a germline mismatch at one end, possibly a read error. The V call is TRBV29-1, the J call TRBJ2-5, with D possibly TRBD2 on 6 matching bases. The CDR3 is 16 residues long. Germline V gene lookup returns CDR1 SQVTM and CDR2 ANQGSEA. CDR3 residues: CSVAATGSGVQGTQYF. CDR3 bases: TGCAGCGTTGCTGCTACGGGCTCGGGAGTCCAAGGGACCCAGTACTTC. Variable domain in full (rest from reference TRBV29-1 and TRBJ2-5): SAVISQKPSRDICQRGTSLTIQCQVDSQVTMMFWYRQQPGQSLTLIATANQGSEATYESGFVIDKFPISRPNLTFSTLTVSNMSPEDSSIYLCSVAATGSGVQGTQYFGPGTRLLVL.

Only a few counts were recorded for this clone. The chain joins TRBV6-6 to TRBJ1-1; D not certain. V gave up 2 bases and J gave up 0 bases, with 7 bases separating them. The CDR3 loop spans 14 amino acids. Looked up from germline, CDR1 is MNHNY and CDR2 is SVGAGI (reference sequence). CDR3: CASSYEGMNTEAFF. CDR3 nucleotide sequence: TGTGCCAGCAGTTACGAAGGGATGAACACTGAAGCTTTCTTT.

The rearrangement joins TRBV5-1 to TRBJ2-5; D is unclear. From germline, CDR1 is SGHRS and CDR2 YFSETQ. The length of the CDR3 is 15 residues. Trimming shortened V by 2 bases and J by 1 base, and 12 bases separated the two germline ends. The CDR3 loop reads CASSFADGTQETQYF. In DNA form, the CDR3 reads TGCGCCAGCAGCTTTGCGGACGGCACCCAAGAGACCCAGTACTTC. The full variable domain, completed using reference TRBV5-1 and TRBJ2-5, is KAGVTQTPRYLIKTRGQQVTLSCSPISGHRSVSWYQQTPGQGLQFLFEYFSETQRNKGNFPGRFSGRQFSNSRSEMNVSTLELGDSALYLCASSFADGTQETQYFGPGTRLLVL.

A note on this clone: Other DNA sequences in this sample translate to the same CDR3. The rearrangement uses TRBV4-1 and TRBJ2-7; 10 bases match TRBD2. V gave up 3 bases and J gave up 2 bases; unmatched junction bases: 4. CDR3 length: 15 residues. Germline loops: CDR1 MGHRA, CDR2 YSYEKL. CDR3 coding DNA: TGCGCCAGCAGCCAGCCCACTAGCGGGGCCTACGAGCAGTACTTC. Residues: CASSQPTSGAYEQYF.

V and J are TRBV10-2 and TRBJ1-1; TRBD1 matches 7 bases. Germline CDR1 WSHSY, CDR2 SAAADI. With V trimmed by 5 bases and J by 3 bases, 6 bases remained unmatched. This CDR3 spans 14 amino acids. CDR3 region: CASSLQGRDTEAFF. The DNA for the CDR3 is TGCGCCAGCAGTCTACAGGGGCGGGACACTGAAGCTTTCTTT.

The chain is built from TRBV19 and TRBJ2-1, with D possibly TRBD2 on 5 matching bases. CDR3 length: 12 amino acids. The germline V gene encodes CDR1 LNHDA and CDR2 SQIVND (reference sequence). The germline V and J ends were trimmed by 5 bases and 13 bases, with 15 bases remaining between them. CDR3 coding DNA: TGTGCCAGTAGTGCCATACTAGTTCCCCAGTTCTTC. As protein: CASSAILVPQFF.

This clone showed up just a few times. The chain employs TRBV28 and TRBJ2-7; D possibly corresponds to TRBD2 (6 bases). The CDR3 totals 14 residues. The V end was cut by 5 bases, the J end by 6 bases, with 17 bases between. Per the germline V gene, CDR1 is MDHEN and CDR2 is SYDVKM. This CDR3 is CASSRGGNLGEQYF. The CDR3 DNA follows: TGTGCCAGCAGTCGTGGGGGGAACCTGGGCGAGCAGTACTTC.

This chain connects TRBV18 to TRBJ1-1, with no clear D. The ends were cut back, 3 bases at V and 9 bases at J, with 17 bases in the middle. Germline V lookup: CDR1 KGHSH, CDR2 LQKENI. The CDR3 covers 14 residues. The CDR3 is CASSPPRTDPKAFF. The CDR3 DNA reads as TGTGCCAGCTCACCCCCTCGGACGGATCCTAAAGCTTTCTTT.

This rearrangement joins TRBV28 to TRBJ2-1; D gene ambiguous. CDR1 MDHEN and CDR2 SYDVKM come from the germline V gene. V was cut by 9 bases and J by 13 bases, with 16 bases left in between. The CDR3 has 11 residues. CDR3 in amino acids: CASGNYYYQFF. Here the CDR3 DNA reads TGTGCCAGTGGAAACTATTATTATCAGTTCTTC.

V gene TRBV4-1 combines with J gene TRBJ2-1, with 7 bases matching TRBD1. The CDR3 length is 13 residues. The germline CDR1 and CDR2 sequences are MGHRA and YSYEKL. The trim removed 6 bases at V and 7 bases at J, leaving 6 bases unmatched. The CDR3 region has the DNA TGCGCCAGCAGGAGACAGGGTTGGAATGAGCAGTTCTTC. Residues: CASRRQGWNEQFF.

This clone was observed a handful of times. This chain uses TRBV6-4 with TRBJ2-2, with 7 bases lining up with TRBD2. V was clipped by 5 bases and J by 0 bases; unmatched bases: 3. Germline V gene sequence: CDR1 MRHNA, CDR2 SNTAGT. This CDR3 is built from 15 residues. Here the CDR3 reads CASSPLASNTGELFF. CDR3 bases: TGTGCCAGCAGTCCACTAGCGTCGAACACCGGGGAGCTGTTTTTT.

This clone was seen only once. This may be a read error, as it is one base from a much larger clone. This chain joins TRBV4-2 and TRBJ2-5; no reliable D call. The germline V gene encodes CDR1 LGHNA and CDR2 YNFKEQ. With 6 bases removed from V and 5 bases from J, the gap between germline ends came to 19 bases. CDR3 length equals 15 residues. The CDR3 here is CASSLRPQVQETQYF. The CDR3 DNA is TGTGCCAGCAGTTTAAGGCCTCAAGTTCAGGAGACCCAGTACTTC.

The chain links TRBV28 to TRBJ2-1; weak D call: TRBD1 (6 bases). Germline assignment: CDR1 MDHEN and CDR2 SYDVKM. V was trimmed by 11 bases and J by 0 bases, leaving 17 bases between them. The CDR3 extends over 15 amino acids. In nucleotides, the CDR3 is TGTGCCCCCAGGGGTTGGGCCACCTCCTACAATGAGCAGTTCTTC. Its translation is CAPRGWATSYNEQFF.

The gene calls are TRBV9 and TRBJ2-7; TRBD2 matches at 8 bases. CDR3 length: 15 residues. Per germline, CDR1 SGDLS and CDR2 YYNGEE. After removal of 4 bases from V and 1 base from J, the junction contained 7 bases not matched to a gene. This chain's CDR3 is CASSPSIAGSYEQYF. The CDR3 DNA is TGTGCCAGCAGCCCCTCCATAGCGGGGTCCTACGAGCAGTACTTC. The whole variable domain, remainder taken from reference TRBV9 and TRBJ2-7, is DSGVTQTPKHLITATGQRVTLRCSPRSGDLSVYWYQQSLDQGLQFLIQYYNGEERAKGNILERFSAQQFPDLHSELNLSSLELGDSALYFCASSPSIAGSYEQYFGPGTRLTVT.

This rearrangement joins TRBV10-2 to TRBJ2-7; D unresolved. The ends were cut back, 4 bases at V and 0 bases at J, with 13 bases in the middle. This CDR3 has 15 amino acids. Germline V CDR1 and CDR2: WSHSY, SAAADI. The chain's CDR3 is CASSVRLSASYEQYF. As DNA, the CDR3 is TGCGCCAGCAGTGTTCGGCTGTCGGCCTCCTACGAGCAGTACTTC.

The sample holds many counts of this clone. CDR3 nucleotides: TGTGCCAGCAGTTTAAGGTTAGGGCAGGGGGCTTTCTACGAGCAGTACTTC. It encodes CASSLRLGQGAFYEQYF. The V and J genes are TRBV28 and TRBJ2-7, with 8 bases fitting TRBD1. In germline, CDR1 is MDHEN, CDR2 SYDVKM. The CDR3 extends over 17 amino acids. J gave up 3 bases and V 2 bases, and 12 bases lay outside the gene matches.

The chain is built from TRBV5-6 and TRBJ2-7, with TRBD1 matching 8 bases. Germline CDR1 and CDR2: SGHDT and YYEEEE. Losses at the gene ends were 0 bases for V and 5 bases for J; bases not matched to a gene: 7. This CDR3 contains 15 residues. CDR3 region: CASSLGTGTFDEQYF. CDR3 sequence (DNA): TGTGCCAGCAGCTTGGGGACAGGGACATTCGACGAGCAGTACTTC.

The chain combines TRBV5-1 with TRBJ2-2; D gene unclear. The CDR3 consists of 14 residues. V was trimmed by 1 base and J by 8 bases, leaving 12 bases between them. Germline V CDR1 and CDR2: SGHRS, YFSETQ. CDR3 bases: TGCGCCAGCAGCTTGACTGGGCTGGGAGGGGAGCTGTTTTTT. Its translation: CASSLTGLGGELFF.